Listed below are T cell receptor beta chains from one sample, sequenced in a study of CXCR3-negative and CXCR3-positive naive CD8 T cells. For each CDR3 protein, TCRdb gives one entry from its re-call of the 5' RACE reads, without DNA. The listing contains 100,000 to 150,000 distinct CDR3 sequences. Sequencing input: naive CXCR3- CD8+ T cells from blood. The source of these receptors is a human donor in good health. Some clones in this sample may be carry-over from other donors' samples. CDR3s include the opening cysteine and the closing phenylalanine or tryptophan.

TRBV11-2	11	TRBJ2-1	CASSFLGLVFF
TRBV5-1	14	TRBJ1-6	CASSLRQPNSPLHF
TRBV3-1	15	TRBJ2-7	CASSQELDRGHEQYF
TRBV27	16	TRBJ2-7	CASSQLGLAASYEQYF
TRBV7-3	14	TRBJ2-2	CASSFDRVAGELFF
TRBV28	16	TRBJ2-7	CASSYKRAGISYEQYF
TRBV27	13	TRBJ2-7	CASSRDSTYEQYF
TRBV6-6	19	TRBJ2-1	CASSYSMIRDRGNYNEQFF
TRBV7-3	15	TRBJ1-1	CASSLGGQSVTEAFF
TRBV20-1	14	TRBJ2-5	CSARGQEQQETQYF
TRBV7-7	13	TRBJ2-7	CASSPTGGSEQYF
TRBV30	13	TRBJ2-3	CAWSWLAGDTQYF
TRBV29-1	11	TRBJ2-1	CSVVLGNEQFF
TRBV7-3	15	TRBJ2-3	CASSLLGTSADTQYF
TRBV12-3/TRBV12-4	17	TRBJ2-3	CASPPYLGLAISDTQYF
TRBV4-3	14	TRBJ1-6	CASSPKTHNSPLHF
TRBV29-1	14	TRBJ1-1	CSVEGYLLTTEAFF
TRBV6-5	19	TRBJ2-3	CASSYTLATLGASTDTQYF
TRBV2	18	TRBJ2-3	CASSDWGVAGDPADTQYF
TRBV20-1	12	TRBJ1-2	CSARGGRDGYTF
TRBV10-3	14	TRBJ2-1	CAISEFVGRGGQFF
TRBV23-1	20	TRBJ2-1	CARKTLRRLEGQVAYNEQFF
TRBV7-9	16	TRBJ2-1	CASSLGLLAGANEQFF
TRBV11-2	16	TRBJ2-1	CASSLYGGEPNNEQFF
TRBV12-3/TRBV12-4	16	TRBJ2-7	CASSLPGETSSYEQYF
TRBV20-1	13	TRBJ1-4	CSARDPGTGVLFF
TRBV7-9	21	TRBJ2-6	CASSRGGDTHPRSSGANVLTF
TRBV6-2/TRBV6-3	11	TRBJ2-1	CASRTGLEQFF
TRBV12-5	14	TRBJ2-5	CASGLGQGLETQYF
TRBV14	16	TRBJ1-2	CASSLLDRGYIYGYTF
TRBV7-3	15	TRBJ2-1	CASSLLGTGYNEQFF
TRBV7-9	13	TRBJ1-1	CASSLPQDREAFF
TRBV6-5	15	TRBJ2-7	CASSSRTKSSYEQYF
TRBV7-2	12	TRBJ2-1	CASSNSYNEQFF
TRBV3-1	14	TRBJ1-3	CASSQRLGGLTIYF
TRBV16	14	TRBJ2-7	CASSLTGKSYEQYF
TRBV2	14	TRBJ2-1	CASAEDSSYNEQFF
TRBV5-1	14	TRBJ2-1	CASSSGLADNEQFF
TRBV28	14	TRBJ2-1	CASSFLAAYNEQFF
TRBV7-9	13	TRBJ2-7	CASSARQGLEQYF
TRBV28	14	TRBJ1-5	CASGDQGSNQPQHF
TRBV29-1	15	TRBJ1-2	CSVEGRNRRNYGYTF
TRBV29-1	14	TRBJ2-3	CSVVVAGGPDTQYF
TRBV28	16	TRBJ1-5	CASSLLVNSKGQPQHF
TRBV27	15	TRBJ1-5	CASSPDILSNQPQHF
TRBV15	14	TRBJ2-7	CATSRPGVSYEQYF
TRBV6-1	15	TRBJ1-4	CASSELGPQGGKLFF
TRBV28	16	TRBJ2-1	CASRPAGGLGYNEQFF
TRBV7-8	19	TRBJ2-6	CASSLFLRQLSSGANVLTF
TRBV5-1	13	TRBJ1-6	CASSGTGNSPLHF